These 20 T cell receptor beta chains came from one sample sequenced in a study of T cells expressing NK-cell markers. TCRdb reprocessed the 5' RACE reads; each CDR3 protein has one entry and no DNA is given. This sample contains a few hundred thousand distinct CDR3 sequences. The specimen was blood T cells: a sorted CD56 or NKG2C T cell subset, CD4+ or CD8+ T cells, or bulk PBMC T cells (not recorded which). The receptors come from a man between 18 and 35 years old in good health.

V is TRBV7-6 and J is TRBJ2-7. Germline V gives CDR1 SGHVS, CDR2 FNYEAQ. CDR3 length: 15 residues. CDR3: CASSLLADRSYEQYF. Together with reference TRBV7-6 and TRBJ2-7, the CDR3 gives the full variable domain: GAGVSQSPRYKVTKRGQDVALRCDPISGHVSLYWYRQALGQGPEFLTYFNYEAQQDKSGLPNDRFSAERPEGSISTLTIQRTEQRDSAMYRCASSLLADRSYEQYFGPGTRLTVT.

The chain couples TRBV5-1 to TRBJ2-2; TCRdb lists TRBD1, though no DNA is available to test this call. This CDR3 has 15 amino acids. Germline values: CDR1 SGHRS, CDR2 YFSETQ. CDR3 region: CASSEGQRITGELFF.

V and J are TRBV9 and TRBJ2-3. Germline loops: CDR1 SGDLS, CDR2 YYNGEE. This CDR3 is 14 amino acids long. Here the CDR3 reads CASTLAGTADTQYF.

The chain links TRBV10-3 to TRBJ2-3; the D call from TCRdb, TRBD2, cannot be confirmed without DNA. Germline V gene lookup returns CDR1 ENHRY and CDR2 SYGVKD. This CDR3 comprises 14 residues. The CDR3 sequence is CAIKGSIPTDTQYF.

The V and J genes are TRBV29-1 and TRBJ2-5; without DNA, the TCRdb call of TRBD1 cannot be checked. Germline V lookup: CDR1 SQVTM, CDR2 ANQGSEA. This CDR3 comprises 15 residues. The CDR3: CSVTTYRDPRETQYF.

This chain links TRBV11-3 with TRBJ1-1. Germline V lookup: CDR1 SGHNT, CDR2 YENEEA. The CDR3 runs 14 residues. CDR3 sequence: CASSLDSISTEAFF.

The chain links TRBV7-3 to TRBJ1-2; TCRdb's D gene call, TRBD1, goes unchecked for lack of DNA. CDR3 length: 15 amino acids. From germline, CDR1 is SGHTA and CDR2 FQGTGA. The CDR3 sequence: CASSLNGGANYGYTF.

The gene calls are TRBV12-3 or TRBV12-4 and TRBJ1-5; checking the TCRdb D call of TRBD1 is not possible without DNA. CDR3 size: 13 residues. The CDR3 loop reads CASADRPDQPQHF.

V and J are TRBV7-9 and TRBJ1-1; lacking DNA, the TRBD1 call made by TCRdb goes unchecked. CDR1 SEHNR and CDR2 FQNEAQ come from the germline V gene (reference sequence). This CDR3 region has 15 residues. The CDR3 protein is CASSLRTGENTEAFF.

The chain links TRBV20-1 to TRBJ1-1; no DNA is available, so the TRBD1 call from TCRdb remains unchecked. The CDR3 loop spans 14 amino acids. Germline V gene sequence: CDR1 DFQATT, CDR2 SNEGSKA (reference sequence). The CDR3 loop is CSARGDRVNTEAFF.

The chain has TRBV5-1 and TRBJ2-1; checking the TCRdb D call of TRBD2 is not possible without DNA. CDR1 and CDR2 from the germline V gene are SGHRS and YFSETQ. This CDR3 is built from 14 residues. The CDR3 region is CASSGPSGTDEQFF. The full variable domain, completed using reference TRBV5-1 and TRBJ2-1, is KAGVTQTPRYLIKTRGQQVTLSCSPISGHRSVSWYQQTPGQGLQFLFEYFSETQRNKGNFPGRFSGRQFSNSRSEMNVSTLELGDSALYLCASSGPSGTDEQFFGPGTRLTVL.

The CDR3 spells CASSPIGGQGANEQFF. The chain is built from TRBV12-3 or TRBV12-4 and TRBJ2-1; lacking DNA, the TRBD1 call made by TCRdb goes unchecked. This CDR3 region has 16 residues.

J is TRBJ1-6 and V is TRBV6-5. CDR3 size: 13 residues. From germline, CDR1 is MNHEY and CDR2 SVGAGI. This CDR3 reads CASSYQENSPLHF.

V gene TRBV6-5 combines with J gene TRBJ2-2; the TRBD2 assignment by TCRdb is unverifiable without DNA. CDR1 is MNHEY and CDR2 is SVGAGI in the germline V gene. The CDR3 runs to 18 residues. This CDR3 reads CASSYSRLAGSVPGELFF.

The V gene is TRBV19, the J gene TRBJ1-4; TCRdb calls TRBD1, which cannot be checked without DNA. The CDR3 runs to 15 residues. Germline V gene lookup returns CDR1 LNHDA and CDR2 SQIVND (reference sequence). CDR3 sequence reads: CASSTHRESWEKLFF.

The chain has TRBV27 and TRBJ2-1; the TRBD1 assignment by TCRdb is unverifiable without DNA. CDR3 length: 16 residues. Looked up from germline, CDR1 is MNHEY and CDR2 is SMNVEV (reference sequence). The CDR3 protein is CASSSLGQGKRNEQFF.

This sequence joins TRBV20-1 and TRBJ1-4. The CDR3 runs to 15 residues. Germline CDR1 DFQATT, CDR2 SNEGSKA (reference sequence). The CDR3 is CSARDRAGRNEKLFF.

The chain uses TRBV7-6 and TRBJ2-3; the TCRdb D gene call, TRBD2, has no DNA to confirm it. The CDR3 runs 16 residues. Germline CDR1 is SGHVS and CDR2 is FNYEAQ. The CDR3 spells CASSYESVAGVDTQYF.

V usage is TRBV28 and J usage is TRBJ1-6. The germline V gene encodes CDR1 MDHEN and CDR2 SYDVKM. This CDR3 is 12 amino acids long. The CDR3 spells CASSLLNSPLHF.

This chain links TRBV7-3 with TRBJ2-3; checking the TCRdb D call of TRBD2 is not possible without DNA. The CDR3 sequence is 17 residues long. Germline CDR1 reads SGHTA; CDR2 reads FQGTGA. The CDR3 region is CASSVGTSGRFADTQYF.